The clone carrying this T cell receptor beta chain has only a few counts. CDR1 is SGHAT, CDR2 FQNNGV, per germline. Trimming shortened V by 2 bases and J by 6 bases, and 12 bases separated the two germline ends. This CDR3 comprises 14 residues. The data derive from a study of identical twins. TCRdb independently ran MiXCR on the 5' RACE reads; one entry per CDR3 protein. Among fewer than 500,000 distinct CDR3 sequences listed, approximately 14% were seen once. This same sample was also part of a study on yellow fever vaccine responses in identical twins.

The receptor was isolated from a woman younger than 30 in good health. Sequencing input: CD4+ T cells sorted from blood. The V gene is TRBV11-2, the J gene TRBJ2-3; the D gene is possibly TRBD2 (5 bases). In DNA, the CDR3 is TGTGCCAGCAGCTTAAGCGGCCCTCGGGATACGCAGTATTTT. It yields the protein CASSLSGPRDTQYF.